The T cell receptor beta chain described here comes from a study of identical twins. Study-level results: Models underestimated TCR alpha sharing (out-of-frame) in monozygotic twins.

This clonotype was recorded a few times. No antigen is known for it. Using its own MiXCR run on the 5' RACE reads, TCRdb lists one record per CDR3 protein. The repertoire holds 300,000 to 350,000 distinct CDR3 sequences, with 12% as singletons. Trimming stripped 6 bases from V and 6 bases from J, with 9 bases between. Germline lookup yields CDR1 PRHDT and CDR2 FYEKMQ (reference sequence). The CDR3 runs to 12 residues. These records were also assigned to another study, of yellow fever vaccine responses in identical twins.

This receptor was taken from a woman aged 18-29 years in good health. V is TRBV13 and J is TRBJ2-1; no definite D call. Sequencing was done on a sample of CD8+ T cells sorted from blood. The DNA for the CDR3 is TGTGCCAGCAGTCTTTCTGTCAATGAGCAGTTCTTC. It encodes CASSLSVNEQFF.